This TCR beta chain was profiled in a study of long-term antiretroviral therapy in people with HIV. Study results and limitations: Blood collection from about 2003 to 2018 possibly occurred under older ART regimens.

The immunoSEQ assay was v3.0, run at survey level. Researchers set sequencing to target about 40,000-55,000 T-cell genomes per sample. The table came from immunoSEQ multiplex PCR; TCRdb's copy has only in-frame clones and leaves some out. The repertoire holds about 22,000 clones, with 86% as singletons. The CDR3 length is 13 residues. Germline V lookup: CDR1 LGHNA, CDR2 YNFKEQ. The J segment lost 10 bases and the V segment lost 3 bases, leaving 6 bases of the junction unmatched. As for this clone: The antigen remains unidentified.

Specimen: unsorted PBMCs, collected 1.8 years before starting antiretroviral therapy. The chain combines TRBV4-2 with TRBJ2-1; 7 bases line up with TRBD2. The receptor was derived from a young woman with HIV. CDR3 bases: TGTGCCAGCAGCCACCGACGGGAGGACGAGCAGTTCTTC. Its protein is CASSHRREDEQFF.